The 10 T cell receptor beta chains listed next were all sequenced from one sample in a study of blood T cell repertoires in COVID-19. Generated by immunoSEQ multiplex PCR, the TCRdb table keeps only in-frame clones and is missing some. This sample has 150,000 or so clones, with more than 75% found just once. What was sequenced was peripheral blood. Receptors were obtained from a man between 60 and 75 years old with active or convalescent COVID-19.

The chain has TRBV28 and TRBJ1-5, with TRBD1 identical over 8 bases. Germline loops: CDR1 MDHEN, CDR2 SYDVKM. There are 15 residues in the CDR3. Trimming took 4 bases from V and 5 from J; bases not matched to a gene: 7. CDR3 residues: CASSSAGTGYQPQHF. Written as DNA, the CDR3 is TGTGCCAGCAGTTCCGCCGGGACAGGATATCAGCCCCAGCATTTT.

The chain uses TRBV11-2 and TRBJ2-5; 8 bases are shared with TRBD2. Unmatched junction bases numbered 8, after V lost 5 bases and J lost 6 bases. This CDR3 is built from 14 residues. The germline gives CDR1 SGHAT, CDR2 FQNNGV. The chain's CDR3 is CASSPWREAKTQYF. The CDR3 nucleotides read TGTGCCAGCAGCCCGTGGCGGGAGGCTAAGACCCAGTACTTC.

The chain recombines TRBV14 with TRBJ1-1; D not certain. V lost 4 bases and J lost 5, with 11 bases in between. The CDR3 consists of 13 residues. Germline V lookup: CDR1 SGHDN, CDR2 FVKESK. CDR3 protein: CASSRERGTEAFF. The CDR3 bases are TGTGCCAGCAGCCGAGAGAGAGGGACTGAAGCTTTCTTT. The full variable domain, completed using reference TRBV14 and TRBJ1-1, is EAGVTQFPSHSVIEKGQTVTLRCDPISGHDNLYWYRRVMGKEIKFLLHFVKESKQDESGMPNNRFLAERTGGTYSTLKVQPAELEDSGVYFCASSRERGTEAFFGQGTRLTVV.

The sample holds a few counts of this clone. The chain recombines TRBV5-4 with TRBJ2-1; tentative D call: TRBD1 (6 bases). CDR3 length: 15 amino acids. Per germline, CDR1 SGHNT and CDR2 YYREEE (reference sequence). Trimming stripped 1 base from V and 3 bases from J, with 11 bases between. The CDR3 region is CASSLSQGFYNEQFF. The CDR3 DNA is TGTGCCAGCAGCTTGAGTCAGGGGTTCTACAATGAGCAGTTCTTC. The whole variable domain, filled in from reference TRBV5-4 and TRBJ2-1, reads ETGVTQSPTHLIKTRGQQVTLRCSSQSGHNTVSWYQQALGQGPQFIFQYYREEENGRGNFPPRFSGLQFPNYSSELNVNALELDDSALYLCASSLSQGFYNEQFFGPGTRLTVL.

The chain combines TRBV14 with TRBJ2-3; D remains unclear. The germline V and J ends were trimmed by 0 bases and 13 bases, with 8 bases remaining between them. CDR1 is SGHDN, CDR2 FVKESK, per germline. The CDR3 sequence is 11 residues long. The CDR3 here is CASSQEGQKYF. The DNA of the CDR3 is TGTGCCAGCAGCCAAGAGGGCCAGAAGTATTTT.

This chain connects TRBV7-2 to TRBJ1-5; D is unresolved. With 5 bases removed from V and 4 bases from J, the gap between germline ends came to 9 bases. The CDR3 is 13 residues long. Germline values: CDR1 SGHTA, CDR2 FQGNSA. In nucleotides, the CDR3 is TGTGCCAGCAGCCTCAGGAGGAATCAGCCCCAGCATTTT. Protein sequence: CASSLRRNQPQHF.

Worth noting for this clone: This likely comes from a read error, as the CDR3 has no conserved phenylalanine or tryptophan at its end. The DNA is omitted, as the CDR3 cannot be located on it reliably, and the CDR3 follows TCRdb's listing. The chain joins TRBV24-1 to TRBJ2-4; the DNA was not compared with TRBD1, the D call given in the table. CDR1 and CDR2 (germline): KGHDR, SFDVKD. The CDR3 spans 13 residues, counting both ends. Here the CDR3 reads CATSDTMLGTESS.

The chain combines TRBV18 with TRBJ1-1; no firm D call. Trimming pared 6 bases from V and 5 bases from J, leaving 16 bases between. This CDR3 contains 14 residues. Germline assignment: CDR1 KGHSH and CDR2 LQKENI. CDR3 bases: TGTGCCAGCTCTCCTCATCCGGAGAAGACTGAAGCTTTCTTT. Translation gives CASSPHPEKTEAFF.

V gene TRBV2 combines with J gene TRBJ2-1, with 8 bases matching TRBD2. Unmatched junction bases numbered 9, after V lost 6 bases and J lost 5 bases. Germline-derived CDR1 and CDR2 are SNHLY and FYNNEI. The CDR3 contains 15 residues. CDR3 sequence: CASRGTRKGDNEQFF. CDR3 coding DNA: TGTGCCAGCAGGGGGACTAGGAAAGGGGACAATGAGCAGTTCTTC.

CDR3 DNA sequence: TGTGCCAGCAGTGAAAGGACAGGGGGCGTCAATCAGCCCCAGCATTTT. It encodes CASSERTGGVNQPQHF. The chain recombines TRBV2 with TRBJ1-5; TRBD1 aligns across 11 bases. CDR3 length: 16 residues. V trimming: 2 bases; J trimming: 3 bases; junction bases outside the gene matches: 3. CDR1 SNHLY and CDR2 FYNNEI come from the germline V gene.